This T cell receptor (beta chain) came from a study of OX40 agonist ivuxolimab in advanced cancers. CDR1 and CDR2 from the germline V gene are SGHTA and FQGTGA. The V and J ends lost 5 bases and 4 bases, in that order; junction bases with no gene match: 5. The CDR3 runs 13 residues. Libraries were prepared by immunoSEQ multiplex PCR; TCRdb keeps only in-frame clonotypes and omits some of them. The sample contains 60,000 to 85,000 clones, around four fifths of which appear only once. Sequenced here: CD4+ or CD8+ T cells sorted from blood, sampled in a trial of the OX40 agonist ivuxolimab. V and J are TRBV7-3 and TRBJ2-7; 7 nucleotides agree with TRBD1. This TCR came from an adult with an advanced solid tumor such as melanoma, head and neck, liver or kidney cancer. The CDR3 DNA sequence: TGTGCCAGCAGCACCACAGGGGAATACGAGCAGTACTTC. Its translation: CASSTTGEYEQYF.